Here is one TCR beta chain with its context. Antigen specificity is unknown. These data belong to a study of blood T cells in healthy people across ages. Study-level results: Among T cells, TCR beta diversity per million cells dropped roughly linearly as age rose. Strong correlation was found linking TCR beta diversity to naive T cell percentage.

Using a J-beta primer mix together with a sample-barcoded 5' primer, a second PCR was run for roughly 6 to 12 cycles. Carrying 12 random nucleotides, a template-switch adaptor labeled each individual cDNA molecule. One entry per CDR3 protein results from TCRdb running MiXCR on the 5' RACE reads. The sample gives 850,000 or so distinct CDR3 sequences, more than 25% of which show up once; 15% to 20% is in the top ten. This CDR3 is built from 13 residues. V lost 3 bases and J lost 4, with 9 bases in between. This receptor was taken from a woman older than 75 in good health. The sequenced material came from blood. The V gene is TRBV12-3 or TRBV12-4, the J gene TRBJ1-1; unclear D gene. In nucleotides, the CDR3 is TGTGCCAGCAGTTTCACCGCATCCACTGAAGCTTTCTTT. Translated, it gives CASSFTASTEAFF.